The rows below give T cell receptor beta chains drawn from one sample of a study of blood T cell repertoires in COVID-19. TCRdb's copy holds only in-frame clones and misses some; the assay was immunoSEQ multiplex PCR. The data show 140,000 to 150,000 clones, roughly 84% seen once. Sequenced material: peripheral blood. These receptors all come from a human donor in a cohort sampled during active COVID-19. Each CDR3 is given with its conserved first and last residue.

v_call: TRBV15
cdr3_length: 15
j_call: TRBJ2-2
cdr3_aa: CATSPDGGASGELFF

v_call: TRBV27
cdr3_length: 15
j_call: TRBJ2-7
cdr3_aa: CASSQTTGTDYEQYF

v_call: TRBV7-9
cdr3_length: 16
j_call: TRBJ2-5
cdr3_aa: CASSYPKRSEIETQYF

v_call: TRBV12-3/TRBV12-4
cdr3_length: 12
j_call: TRBJ2-5
cdr3_aa: CASSFLQETQYF

v_call: TRBV7-2
cdr3_length: 14
j_call: TRBJ1-4
cdr3_aa: CASSLGGYGEKLFF

v_call: TRBV9
cdr3_length: 15
j_call: TRBJ1-6
cdr3_aa: CASSVAPDLNSPLHF

v_call: TRBV7-9
cdr3_length: 12
j_call: TRBJ2-7
cdr3_aa: CASSRGQDEQYF

v_call: TRBV28
cdr3_length: 13
j_call: TRBJ2-5
cdr3_aa: CASSLGLAETQYF

v_call: TRBV10-3
cdr3_length: 14
j_call: TRBJ1-4
cdr3_aa: CAINEQGLNEKLFF

v_call: TRBV19
cdr3_length: 16
j_call: TRBJ1-3
cdr3_aa: CASSMTRGASGNTIYF

v_call: TRBV4-2
cdr3_length: 16
j_call: TRBJ1-5
cdr3_aa: CASSQESGQNNQPQHF

v_call: TRBV10-3
cdr3_length: 18
j_call: TRBJ2-7
cdr3_aa: CAISGGRGQGIPSYEQYF

v_call: TRBV6-1
cdr3_length: 15
j_call: TRBJ2-4
cdr3_aa: CASSGARAGKNIQYF

v_call: TRBV15
cdr3_length: 14
j_call: TRBJ1-2
cdr3_aa: CATSRDGTGYGYTF

v_call: TRBV12-3/TRBV12-4
cdr3_length: 13
j_call: TRBJ1-1
cdr3_aa: CASTIMEGTEAFF

v_call: TRBV19
cdr3_length: 15
j_call: TRBJ1-1
cdr3_aa: CASSPPGQGAPEAFF

v_call: TRBV7-3
cdr3_length: 15
j_call: TRBJ2-3
cdr3_aa: CASTPLGLATDTQYF

v_call: TRBV21-1
cdr3_length: 12
j_call: TRBJ1-1
cdr3_aa: CASSLRPKETFF

v_call: TRBV27
cdr3_length: 19
j_call: TRBJ2-3
cdr3_aa: CASSLRSPRLAGLLDTQYF

v_call: TRBV6-5
cdr3_length: 13
j_call: TRBJ1-1
cdr3_aa: CAIAGGASTEAFF

v_call: TRBV24-1
cdr3_length: 13
j_call: TRBJ1-5
cdr3_aa: CATADRGGQPQHF

v_call: TRBV5-4
cdr3_length: 12
j_call: TRBJ2-7
cdr3_aa: CASSYDRSEQYF

v_call: TRBV5-1
cdr3_length: 16
j_call: TRBJ2-2
cdr3_aa: CASSLSLAAGTGELFF

v_call: TRBV9
cdr3_length: 15
j_call: TRBJ1-2
cdr3_aa: CASSPGTGSEYGYTF

v_call: TRBV5-4
cdr3_length: 13
j_call: TRBJ1-2
cdr3_aa: CASSARVHYGYTF

v_call: TRBV11-3
cdr3_length: 15
j_call: TRBJ2-3
cdr3_aa: CASSLGQFPTDTQYF

v_call: TRBV20-1
cdr3_length: 10
j_call: TRBJ1-2
cdr3_aa: CSARTYGYTF

v_call: TRBV30
cdr3_length: 11
j_call: TRBJ2-3
cdr3_aa: CAWSFLDTQYF

v_call: TRBV30
cdr3_length: 11
j_call: TRBJ1-1
cdr3_aa: CAGGGYTEAFF

v_call: TRBV2
cdr3_length: 14
j_call: TRBJ2-6
cdr3_aa: CASRGAPGANVLTF

v_call: TRBV5-1
cdr3_length: 15
j_call: TRBJ2-3
cdr3_aa: CASSPTVSGGLLGYF

v_call: TRBV27
cdr3_length: 18
j_call: TRBJ1-4
cdr3_aa: CASSLKEPGRGANEKLFF

v_call: TRBV6-1
cdr3_length: 15
j_call: TRBJ2-7
cdr3_aa: CASSEMGALSYEQYF

v_call: TRBV6-2/TRBV6-3
cdr3_length: 16
j_call: TRBJ2-7
cdr3_aa: CASSYSSGESSYEQYF

v_call: TRBV11-3
cdr3_length: 16
j_call: TRBJ1-3
cdr3_aa: CASSLGGQTSGNTIYF

v_call: TRBV10-3
cdr3_length: 13
j_call: TRBJ2-4
cdr3_aa: CAISEGLGNIQYF

v_call: TRBV3-1/TRBV3-2
cdr3_length: 12
j_call: TRBJ2-1
cdr3_aa: CASSLNDGGAFF

v_call: TRBV18
cdr3_length: 14
j_call: TRBJ1-3
cdr3_aa: CASSPKGAGNTIYF